A selection of T cell receptor beta chains follows, all from one sample in a study of vaccination effects on CD4 cells after COVID-19. Antigen specificity for these receptors is unknown. Data came from immunoSEQ multiplex PCR; TCRdb stores just in-frame clones and leaves some out. The table shows some 61,000 clones, with under 80% occurring only once. The input for sequencing was CD4+ T cells from PBMCs cultured with HCoV-OC43 spike peptides, taken after COVID-19 vaccination. Every receptor here comes from a human donor who received a COVID-19 vaccine. Each CDR3 is given with its conserved first and last residue. The D gene is left open where the match is weak. Rows give clone size only sometimes, using once, few, many, or a class for an expanded clone.

>TRBJ1-6|TRBV7-9|once|-
TGTGCCAGCAGCCCAAGGGCCGGCGGTTCACCCCTCCACTTT
CASSPRAGGSPLHF
>TRBJ2-3|TRBV14|-|TRBD2
TGTGCCAGCAGCCGAGGACTAGCGGGCACAGATACGCAGTATTTT
CASSRGLAGTDTQYF
>TRBJ2-3|TRBV27|-|TRBD1
TGTGCCAGCAGTCCGCGCCGGGACAGGGGATCCGATACGCAGTATTTT
CASSPRRDRGSDTQYF
>TRBJ1-6|TRBV2|-|-
TGTGCCAGCAGTGACGGATACCGCTCCTATAATTCACCCCTCCACTTT
CASSDGYRSYNSPLHF
>TRBJ2-3|TRBV4-2|-|-
TGTGCCAGCAGCCCCTCTCGCAGGGATACGCAGTATTTT
CASSPSRRDTQYF
>TRBJ1-1|TRBV2|-|TRBD1
TGTGCCAGCTCGACCGAGACAGGGGGCACTGAAGCTTTCTTT
CASSTETGGTEAFF
>TRBJ1-6|TRBV7-9|-|-
TGTGCCAGCAGCTCCCTGGGGTCACCCCTCCACTTT
CASSSLGSPLHF
>TRBJ1-3|TRBV6-5|-|-
TGTGCCAGCAGTAGGAGCGCCAGGAGTGGAAACACCATATATTTT
CASSRSARSGNTIYF
>TRBJ1-2|TRBV5-1|once|TRBD1
TGCGCCAGCAAAGAACCGGGACAGGTCGTTGGCTACACCTTC
CASKEPGQVVGYTF
>TRBJ2-2|TRBV2|-|-
TGTGCCAGCAGTATTCGACGACCATGGGTATGGGCCGGGGAGCTGTTTTTT
CASSIRRPWVWAGELFF
>TRBJ1-1|TRBV7-2|-|-
TGTGCCAGCAGCGATAGGACGAACACTGAAGCTTTCTTT
CASSDRTNTEAFF
>TRBJ2-2|TRBV5-1|-|TRBD2
TGCGCCAGCAGCTTGGATAAGCGGGGGGGCAACACCGGGGAGCTGTTTTTT
CASSLDKRGGNTGELFF